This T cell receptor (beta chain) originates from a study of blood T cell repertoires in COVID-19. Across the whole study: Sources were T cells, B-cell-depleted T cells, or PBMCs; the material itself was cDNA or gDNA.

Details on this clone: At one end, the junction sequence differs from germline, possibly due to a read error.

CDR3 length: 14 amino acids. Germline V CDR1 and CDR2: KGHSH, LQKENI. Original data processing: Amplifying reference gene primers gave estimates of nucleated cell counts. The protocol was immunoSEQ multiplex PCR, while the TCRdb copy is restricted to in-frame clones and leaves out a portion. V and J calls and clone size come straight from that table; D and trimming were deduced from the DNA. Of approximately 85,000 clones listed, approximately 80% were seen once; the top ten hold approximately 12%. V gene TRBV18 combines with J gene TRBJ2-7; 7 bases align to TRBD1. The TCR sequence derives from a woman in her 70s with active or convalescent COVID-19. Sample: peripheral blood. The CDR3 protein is CVSSPGTALYEQYF. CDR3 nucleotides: TGTGTCAGCTCACCAGGGACAGCCCTCTACGAGCAGTACTTC. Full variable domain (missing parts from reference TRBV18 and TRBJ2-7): NAGVMQNPRHLVRRRGQEARLRCSPMKGHSHVYWYRQLPEEGLKFMVYLQKENIIDESGMPKERFSAEFPKEGPSILRIQQVVRGDSAAYFCVSSPGTALYEQYFGPGTRLTVT.